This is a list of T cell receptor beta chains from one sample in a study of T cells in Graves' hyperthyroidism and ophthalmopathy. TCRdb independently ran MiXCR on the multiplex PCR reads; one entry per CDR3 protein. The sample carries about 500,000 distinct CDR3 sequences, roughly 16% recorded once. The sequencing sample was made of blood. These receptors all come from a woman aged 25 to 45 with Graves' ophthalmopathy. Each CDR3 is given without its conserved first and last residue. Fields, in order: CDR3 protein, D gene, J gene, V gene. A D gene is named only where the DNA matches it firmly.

CDR3: ASSPFMTDIGAF; D: -; J: TRBJ1-1; V: TRBV18
CDR3: AWSVQGDQPQH; D: TRBD1; J: TRBJ1-5; V: TRBV30
CDR3: ASSLRFNEQF; D: -; J: TRBJ2-1; V: TRBV7-2
CDR3: SAPKAGDWGLWAKNIQY; D: TRBD2; J: TRBJ2-4; V: TRBV20-1
CDR3: ASSQGREARFSEQF; D: TRBD2; J: TRBJ2-1; V: TRBV4-2
CDR3: ASSERPGATNEKLF; D: -; J: TRBJ1-4; V: TRBV6-1
CDR3: ASSFRLAGVGEQF; D: TRBD2; J: TRBJ2-1; V: TRBV12-3/TRBV12-4
CDR3: SARGGAGNYEQY; D: TRBD2; J: TRBJ2-7; V: TRBV20-1
CDR3: ASSPRTGDFSDEQY; D: TRBD1; J: TRBJ2-7; V: TRBV9
CDR3: ASSPEPGQGVPGSYNEQF; D: TRBD1; J: TRBJ2-1; V: TRBV5-6
CDR3: ASSSLDRLNDEQY; D: -; J: TRBJ2-7; V: TRBV18
CDR3: ASSQDAGTSGNRLGTQY; D: TRBD2; J: TRBJ2-5; V: TRBV4-1
CDR3: ASSIPTGATGELF; D: TRBD1; J: TRBJ2-2; V: TRBV5-4
CDR3: SASDGSFAGYT; D: -; J: TRBJ1-2; V: TRBV20-1
CDR3: TSSRGGGTGNTIY; D: -; J: TRBJ1-3; V: TRBV2
CDR3: ASTFSGNTEAF; D: -; J: TRBJ1-1; V: TRBV12-3/TRBV12-4
CDR3: ASSPPQGSNQPQH; D: -; J: TRBJ1-5; V: TRBV28
CDR3: ASSAGREQY; D: -; J: TRBJ2-7; V: TRBV9